The clone carrying this T cell receptor (beta chain) appeared a few times. These data originate in a study of T cells in Graves' hyperthyroidism and ophthalmopathy. Amplification targeted TCR beta CDR3 regions from RNA transcripts. The HTBI set primed first-round TCR CDR3 RT-PCR. TCRdb ran MiXCR on the multiplex PCR reads and lists one entry per CDR3 protein. The sample holds 550,000 to 600,000 distinct CDR3 sequences; roughly 17% are singletons and the top ten take about 17%. J was trimmed by 11 bases and V by 5 bases; bases with no gene match: 4. The CDR3 consists of 11 residues. Germline CDR1 MNHNS, CDR2 SASEGT. The hyperthyroidism was newly diagnosed and had lasted under 2 months; the patients were aged 18 to 65. The authors took PBMCs from over 8.5 ml fresh peripheral blood.

Sequenced material: blood. This rearrangement joins TRBV6-1 to TRBJ1-1; 8 positions agree with TRBD1. The sequence was obtained from a woman under 30 with Graves' hyperthyroidism. CDR3 loop: CASSLRTGAFF. The CDR3 DNA sequence: TGTGCCAGCAGTCTTCGGACAGGGGCTTTCTTT.